The subject of this entry is one T cell receptor beta chain. Its antigen is still unknown. TCRdb used MiXCR to reprocess the 5' RACE reads, holding one entry per CDR3 protein. The data show more than 300,000 distinct CDR3 sequences, with roughly 13% seen just once and about 21% held by the top ten. Germline V gives CDR1 SGHRS, CDR2 YFSETQ. This CDR3 is built from 13 residues. Trimming left V 3 bases short and J 3 bases short, with 9 bases between. The sample is drawn from a study of T-cell memory formation after mild COVID-19. General study results and limits: Shrinking CD4+ clones resided mostly in CM and EM, and CD8+ ones in EMRA.

This TCR was sampled from a young man who had mild COVID-19 (a few samples of this study predate the infection). Cell type and time point are not known. This chain connects TRBV5-1 to TRBJ1-2, with D perhaps matching TRBD1 (5 bases). Sequenced input: PBMCs or a T cell subset sorted from them (not recorded which). CDR3: CASSSQGDYGYTF. In DNA form, the CDR3 reads TGCGCCAGCAGCTCCCAAGGGGACTATGGCTACACCTTC.